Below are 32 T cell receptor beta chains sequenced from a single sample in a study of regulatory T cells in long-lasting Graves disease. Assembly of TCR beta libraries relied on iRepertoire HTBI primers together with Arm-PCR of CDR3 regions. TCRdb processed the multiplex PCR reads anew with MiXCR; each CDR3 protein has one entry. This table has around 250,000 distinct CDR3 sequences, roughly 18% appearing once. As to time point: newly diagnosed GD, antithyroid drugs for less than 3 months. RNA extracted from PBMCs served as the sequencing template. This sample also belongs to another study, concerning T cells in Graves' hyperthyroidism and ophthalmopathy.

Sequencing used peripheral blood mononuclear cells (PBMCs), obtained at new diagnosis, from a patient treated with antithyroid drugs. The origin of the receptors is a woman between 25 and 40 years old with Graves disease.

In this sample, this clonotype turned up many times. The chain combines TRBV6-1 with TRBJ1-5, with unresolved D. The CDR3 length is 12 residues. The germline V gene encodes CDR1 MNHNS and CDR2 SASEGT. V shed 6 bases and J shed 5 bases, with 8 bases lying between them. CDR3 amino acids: CASRVGDQPQHF. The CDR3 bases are TGTGCCAGCAGGGTCGGGGATCAGCCCCAGCATTTT.

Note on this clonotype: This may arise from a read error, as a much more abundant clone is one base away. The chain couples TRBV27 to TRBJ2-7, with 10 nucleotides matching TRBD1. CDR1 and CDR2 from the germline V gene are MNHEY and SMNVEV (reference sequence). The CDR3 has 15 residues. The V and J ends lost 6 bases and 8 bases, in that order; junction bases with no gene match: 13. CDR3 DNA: TGTGCCAGCAGCCTAATCGGGGACAGGGGCCACAAGCAGTACTTC. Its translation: CASSLIGDRGHKQYF.

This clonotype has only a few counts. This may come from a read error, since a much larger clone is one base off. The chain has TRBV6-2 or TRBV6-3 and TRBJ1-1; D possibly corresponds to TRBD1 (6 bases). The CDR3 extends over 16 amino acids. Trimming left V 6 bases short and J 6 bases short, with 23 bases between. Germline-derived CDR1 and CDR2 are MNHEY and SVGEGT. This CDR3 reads CASRLASQGGPPEAFF. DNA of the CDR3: TGTGCCAGCAGGCTCGCCTCACAGGGAGGGCCTCCTGAAGCTTTCTTT.

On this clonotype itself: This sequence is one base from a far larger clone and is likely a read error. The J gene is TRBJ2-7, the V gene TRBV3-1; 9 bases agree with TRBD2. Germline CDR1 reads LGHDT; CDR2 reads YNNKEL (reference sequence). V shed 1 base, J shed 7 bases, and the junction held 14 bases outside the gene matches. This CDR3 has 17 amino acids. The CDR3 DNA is TGTGCCAGCAGCCAAGTGAGTAGCGGGGGTTCGCCGCTTGAGCAGTACTTC. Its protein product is CASSQVSSGGSPLEQYF.

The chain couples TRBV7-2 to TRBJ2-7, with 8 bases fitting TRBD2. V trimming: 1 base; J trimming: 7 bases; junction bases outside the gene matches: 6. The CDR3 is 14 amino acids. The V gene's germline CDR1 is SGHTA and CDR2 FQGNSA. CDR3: CASSLGQAGGEQYF. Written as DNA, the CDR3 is TGTGCCAGCAGCTTAGGGCAGGCGGGAGGAGAGCAGTACTTC.

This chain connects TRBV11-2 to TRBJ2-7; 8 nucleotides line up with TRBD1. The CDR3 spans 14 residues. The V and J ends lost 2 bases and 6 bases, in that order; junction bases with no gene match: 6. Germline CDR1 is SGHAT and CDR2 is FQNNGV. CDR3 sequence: CASSLRQGAIEQYF. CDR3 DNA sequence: TGTGCCAGCAGCTTACGGCAGGGGGCGATCGAGCAGTACTTC.

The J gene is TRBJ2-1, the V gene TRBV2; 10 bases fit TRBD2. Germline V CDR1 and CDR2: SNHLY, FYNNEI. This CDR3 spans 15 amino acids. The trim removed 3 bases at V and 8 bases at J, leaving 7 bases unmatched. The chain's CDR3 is CASSDPSGSGDEQFF. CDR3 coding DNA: TGTGCCAGCAGTGACCCTAGCGGGAGCGGGGATGAGCAGTTCTTC.

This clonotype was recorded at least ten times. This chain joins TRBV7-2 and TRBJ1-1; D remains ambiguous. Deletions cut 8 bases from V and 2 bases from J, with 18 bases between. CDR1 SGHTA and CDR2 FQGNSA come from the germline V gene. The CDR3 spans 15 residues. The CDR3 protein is CASVPRRGGNTEAFF. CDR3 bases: TGTGCCAGCGTCCCCCGGCGGGGTGGAAACACTGAAGCTTTCTTT.

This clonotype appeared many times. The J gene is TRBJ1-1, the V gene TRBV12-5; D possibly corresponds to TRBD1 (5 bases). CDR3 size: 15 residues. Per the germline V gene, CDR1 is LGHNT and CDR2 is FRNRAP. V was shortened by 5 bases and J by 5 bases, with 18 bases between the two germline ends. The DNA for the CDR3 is TGTGCTAGTGGTCCCGGGGAGGGACTAAAGACTGAAGCTTTCTTT. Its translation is CASGPGEGLKTEAFF.

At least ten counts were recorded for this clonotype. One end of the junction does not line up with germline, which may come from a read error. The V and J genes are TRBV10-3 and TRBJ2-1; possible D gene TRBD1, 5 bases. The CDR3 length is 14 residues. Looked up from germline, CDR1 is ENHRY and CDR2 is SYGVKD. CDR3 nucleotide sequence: TGTGCCATCAGGGGGCCCCTGTCCTCCAATGAGCAGTTCTTC. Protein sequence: CAIRGPLSSNEQFF.

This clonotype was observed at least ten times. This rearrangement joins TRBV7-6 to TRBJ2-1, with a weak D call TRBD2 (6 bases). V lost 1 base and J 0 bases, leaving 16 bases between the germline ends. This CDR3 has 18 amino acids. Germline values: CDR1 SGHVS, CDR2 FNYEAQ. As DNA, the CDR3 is TGTGCCAGCAGCTTAGAAGGGTCCAGCGGGCGCTCCTACAATGAGCAGTTCTTC. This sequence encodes CASSLEGSSGRSYNEQFF.

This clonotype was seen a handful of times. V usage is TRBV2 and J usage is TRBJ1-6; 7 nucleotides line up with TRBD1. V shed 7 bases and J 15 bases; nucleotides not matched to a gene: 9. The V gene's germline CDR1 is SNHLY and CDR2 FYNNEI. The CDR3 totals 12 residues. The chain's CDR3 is CASTEGTVLLHF. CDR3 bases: TGTGCCAGCACCGAGGGGACAGTACTCCTCCACTTT.

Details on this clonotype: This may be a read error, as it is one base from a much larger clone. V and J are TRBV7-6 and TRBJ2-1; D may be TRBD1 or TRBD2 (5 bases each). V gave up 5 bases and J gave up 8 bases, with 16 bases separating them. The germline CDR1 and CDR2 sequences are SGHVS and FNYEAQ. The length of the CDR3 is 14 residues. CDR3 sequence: CASSTQEGTYEQFF. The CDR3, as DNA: TGTGCCAGCAGCACTCAAGAAGGGACCTATGAGCAGTTCTTC.

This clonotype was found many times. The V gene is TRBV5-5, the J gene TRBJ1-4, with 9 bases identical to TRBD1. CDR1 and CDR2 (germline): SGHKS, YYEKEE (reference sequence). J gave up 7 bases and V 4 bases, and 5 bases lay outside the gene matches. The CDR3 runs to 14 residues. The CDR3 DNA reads TGTGCCAGCAGCCCGACAGGGGGTGTTGAAAAACTGTTTTTT. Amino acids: CASSPTGGVEKLFF.

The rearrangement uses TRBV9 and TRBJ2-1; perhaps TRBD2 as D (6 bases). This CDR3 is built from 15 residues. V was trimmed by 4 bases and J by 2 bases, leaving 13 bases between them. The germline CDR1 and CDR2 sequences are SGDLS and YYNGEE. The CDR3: CASSPREWPYNEQFF. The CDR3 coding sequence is TGTGCCAGCAGCCCCCGGGAGTGGCCCTACAATGAGCAGTTCTTC.

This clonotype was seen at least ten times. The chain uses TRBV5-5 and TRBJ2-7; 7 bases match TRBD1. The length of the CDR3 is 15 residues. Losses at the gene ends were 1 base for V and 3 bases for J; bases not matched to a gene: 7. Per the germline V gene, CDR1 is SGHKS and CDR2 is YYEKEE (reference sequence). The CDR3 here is CASSLRTGMGYEQYF. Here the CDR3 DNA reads TGTGCCAGCAGCTTGCGGACAGGAATGGGCTACGAGCAGTACTTC.

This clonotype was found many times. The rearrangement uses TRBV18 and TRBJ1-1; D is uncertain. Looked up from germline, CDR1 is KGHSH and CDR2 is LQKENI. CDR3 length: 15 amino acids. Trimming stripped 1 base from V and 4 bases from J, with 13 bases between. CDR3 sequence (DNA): TGTGCCAGCTCACCACAAACTCTGGGGTCCACTGAAGCTTTCTTT. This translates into CASSPQTLGSTEAFF.

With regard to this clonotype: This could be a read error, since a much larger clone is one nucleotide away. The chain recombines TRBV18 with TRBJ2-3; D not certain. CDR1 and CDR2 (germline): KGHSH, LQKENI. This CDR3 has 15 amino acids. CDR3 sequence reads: CTSSPRRSSTDTQYF. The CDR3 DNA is TGTACCAGCTCACCACGGAGATCTAGCACAGATACGCAGTATTTT.

This chain's CDR3 is CASSLFLPRRGASGANVLTF. The CDR3 nucleotides read TGTGCCAGCAGCTTATTCCTTCCTAGAAGGGGCGCCTCTGGGGCCAACGTCCTGACTTTC. V and J are TRBV7-2 and TRBJ2-6; possibly TRBD1 for D (5 bases). The CDR3 spans 20 residues. Trimming removed 2 bases from V and 0 bases from J, with 20 bases in between. Germline lookup yields CDR1 SGHTA and CDR2 FQGNSA.

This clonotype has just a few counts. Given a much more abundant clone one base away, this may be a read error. CDR3: CASSTPPGQEASF. For the CDR3, the DNA is TGTGCCAGCAGCACACCGCCGGGACAGGAAGCTTCCTTT. The chain is built from TRBV12-3 or TRBV12-4 and TRBJ1-1; 8 bases agree with TRBD1. This CDR3 spans 13 amino acids.

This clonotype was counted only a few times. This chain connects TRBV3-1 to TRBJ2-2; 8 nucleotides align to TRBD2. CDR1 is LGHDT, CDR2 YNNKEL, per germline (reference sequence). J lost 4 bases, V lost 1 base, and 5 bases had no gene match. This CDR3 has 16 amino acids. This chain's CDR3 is CASSQVGRGVTGELFF. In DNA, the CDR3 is TGTGCCAGCAGCCAAGTGGGGCGGGGGGTCACCGGGGAGCTGTTTTTT.

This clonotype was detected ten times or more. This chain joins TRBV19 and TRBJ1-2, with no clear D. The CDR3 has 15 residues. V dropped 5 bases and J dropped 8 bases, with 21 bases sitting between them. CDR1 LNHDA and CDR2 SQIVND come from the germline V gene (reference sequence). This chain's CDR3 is CASSPSPDPSRGYTF. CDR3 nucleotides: TGTGCCAGTAGTCCCAGCCCGGACCCTAGTAGGGGCTACACCTTC.

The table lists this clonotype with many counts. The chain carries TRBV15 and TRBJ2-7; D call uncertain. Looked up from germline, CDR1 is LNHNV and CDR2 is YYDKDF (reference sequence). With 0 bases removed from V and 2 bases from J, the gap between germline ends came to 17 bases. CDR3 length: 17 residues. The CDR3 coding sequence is TGTGCCACCAGCAGAGATAGGTGGCTGACGAACACCTACGAGCAGTACTTC. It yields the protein CATSRDRWLTNTYEQYF.

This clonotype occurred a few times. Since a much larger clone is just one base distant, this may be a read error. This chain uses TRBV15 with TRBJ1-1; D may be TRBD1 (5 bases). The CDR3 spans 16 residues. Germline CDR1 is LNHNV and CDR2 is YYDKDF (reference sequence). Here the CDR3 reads CATTLLPADMNTEASF. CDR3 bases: TGTGCCACCACGCTCCTACCAGCGGACATGAACACTGAAGCTTCCTTT.

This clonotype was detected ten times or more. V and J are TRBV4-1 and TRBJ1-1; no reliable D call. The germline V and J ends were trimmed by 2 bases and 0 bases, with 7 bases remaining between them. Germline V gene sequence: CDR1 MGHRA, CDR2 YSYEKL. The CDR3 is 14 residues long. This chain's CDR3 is CASSQISMNTEAFF. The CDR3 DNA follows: TGCGCCAGCAGCCAAATCTCAATGAACACTGAAGCTTTCTTT.

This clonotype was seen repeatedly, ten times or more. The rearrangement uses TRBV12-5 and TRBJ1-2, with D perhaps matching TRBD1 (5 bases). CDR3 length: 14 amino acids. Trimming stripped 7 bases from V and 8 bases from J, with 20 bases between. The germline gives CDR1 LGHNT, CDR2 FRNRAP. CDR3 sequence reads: CASAPPRDSAGYTF. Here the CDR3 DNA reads TGTGCTAGTGCCCCTCCCCGAGACAGTGCCGGCTACACCTTC. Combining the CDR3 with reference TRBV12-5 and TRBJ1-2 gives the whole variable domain DARVTQTPRHKVTEMGQEVTMRCQPILGHNTVFWYRQTMMQGLELLAYFRNRAPLDDSGMPKDRFSAEMPDATLATLKIQPSEPRDSAVYFCASAPPRDSAGYTFGSGTRLTVV.

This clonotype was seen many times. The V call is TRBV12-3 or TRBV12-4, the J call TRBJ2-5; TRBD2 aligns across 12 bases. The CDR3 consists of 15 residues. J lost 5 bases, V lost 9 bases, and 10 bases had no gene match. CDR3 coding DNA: TGTGCCAGTACGACTAGCGGGGGTTCCGGGGAGACCCAGTACTTC. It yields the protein CASTTSGGSGETQYF.

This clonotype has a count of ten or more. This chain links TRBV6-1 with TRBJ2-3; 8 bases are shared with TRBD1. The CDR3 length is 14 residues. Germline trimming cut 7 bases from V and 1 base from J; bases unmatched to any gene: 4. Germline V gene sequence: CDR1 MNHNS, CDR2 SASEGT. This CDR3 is CASNLQGGTDTQYF. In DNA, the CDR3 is TGTGCCAGCAACTTACAGGGGGGCACAGATACGCAGTATTTT.

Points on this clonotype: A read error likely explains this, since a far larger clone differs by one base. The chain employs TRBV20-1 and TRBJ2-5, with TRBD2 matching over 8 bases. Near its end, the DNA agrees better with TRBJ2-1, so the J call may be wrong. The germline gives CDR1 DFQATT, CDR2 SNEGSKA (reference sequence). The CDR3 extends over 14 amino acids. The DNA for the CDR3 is TGCAGTGCTGTCACTAACGGGGGGGCGCGGGAGCAGTTCTTC. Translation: CSAVTNGGAREQFF.

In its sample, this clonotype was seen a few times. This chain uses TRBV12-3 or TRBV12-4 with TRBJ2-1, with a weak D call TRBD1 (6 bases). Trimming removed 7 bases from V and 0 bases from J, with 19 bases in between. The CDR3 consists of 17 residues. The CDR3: CASTTIRDRSSYNEQFF. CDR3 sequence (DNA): TGTGCCAGCACTACCATTCGCGACAGGAGCTCCTACAATGAGCAGTTCTTC.

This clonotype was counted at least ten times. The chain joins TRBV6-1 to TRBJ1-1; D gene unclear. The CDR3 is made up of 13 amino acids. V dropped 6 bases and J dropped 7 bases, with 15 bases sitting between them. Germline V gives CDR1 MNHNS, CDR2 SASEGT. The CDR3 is CASRLARWDEAFF. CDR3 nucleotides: TGTGCCAGCAGACTAGCGAGGTGGGATGAAGCTTTCTTT.

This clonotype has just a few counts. The chain's CDR3 is CASKKLAGAPTGELFF. The CDR3 DNA is TGTGCCAGTAAGAAACTAGCGGGGGCGCCTACCGGGGAGCTGTTTTTT. The V gene is TRBV19, the J gene TRBJ2-2, with TRBD2 matching over 11 bases. CDR3 length: 16 amino acids. Germline CDR1 LNHDA, CDR2 SQIVND (reference sequence). With V trimmed by 7 bases and J by 5 bases, 9 bases remained unmatched.